The clone carrying this T cell receptor beta chain has ten or more counts. Its antigen is currently unknown. Researchers amplified the TCR beta CDR3 regions from RNA transcripts. The HTBI primer set served for first-round RT-PCR of the TCR CDR3. TCRdb re-derived calls from the multiplex PCR reads in MiXCR, one entry per CDR3 protein. The sample lists roughly 640,000 distinct CDR3 sequences; around 15% were seen once. This specimen comes from a study of T cells in Graves' hyperthyroidism and ophthalmopathy. Disease duration was under 3 months in the ophthalmopathy patients, who also had a Clinical Activity Score of at least 3 and a NOSPECS grade of at least 4. Study-wide points: For ophthalmopathy, model prediction preceded onset by a median roughly 6.2 months. Most thyroid clonotypes expanded above 0.001 appeared in blood too.

This CDR3 region has 15 residues. With V trimmed by 5 bases and J by 6 bases, 4 bases remained unmatched. Germline CDR1 and CDR2: SGHRS and YFSETQ. The material sequenced was blood. The receptor's source is a woman aged 40-49 years with Graves' ophthalmopathy. This chain joins TRBV5-1 and TRBJ2-2, with 13 bases identical to TRBD2. CDR3 DNA: TGCGCCAGCAGGCGGACTAGCGGGGGACCCGGGGAGCTGTTTTTT. Translating it yields CASRRTSGGPGELFF.